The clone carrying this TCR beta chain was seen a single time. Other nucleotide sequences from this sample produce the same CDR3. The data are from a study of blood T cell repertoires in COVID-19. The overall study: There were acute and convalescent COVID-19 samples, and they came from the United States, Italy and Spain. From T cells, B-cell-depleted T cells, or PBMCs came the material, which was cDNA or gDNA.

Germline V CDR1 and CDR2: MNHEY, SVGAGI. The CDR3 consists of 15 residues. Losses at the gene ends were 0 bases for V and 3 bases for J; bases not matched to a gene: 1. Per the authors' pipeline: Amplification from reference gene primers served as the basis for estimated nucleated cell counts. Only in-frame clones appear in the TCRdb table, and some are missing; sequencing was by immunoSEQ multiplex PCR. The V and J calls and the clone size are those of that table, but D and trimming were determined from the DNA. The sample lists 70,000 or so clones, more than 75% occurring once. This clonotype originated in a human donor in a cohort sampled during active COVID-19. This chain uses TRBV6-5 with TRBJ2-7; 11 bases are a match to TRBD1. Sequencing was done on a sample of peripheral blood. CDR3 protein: CASSYSGTGGYEQYV. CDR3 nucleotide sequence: TGTGCCAGCAGTTACTCTGGGACAGGGGGCTACGAGCAGTACGTC.